Shown below are 3 T cell receptor beta chains from a single sample sequenced in a study of cytomegalovirus exposure and HLA in healthy donors. PCR involved 60 Vbeta and 13 Jbeta primers. Assay used: immunoSEQ multiplex PCR; TCRdb lists only in-frame clones, some missing. The data contain about 240,000 clones, around 80% of them seen just once; the ten biggest clones take up approximately 0.47%. Sequencing was carried out using PBMCs. The origin of the receptors is a boy between 10 and 17 years old in good health and CMV-seronegative.

This chain joins TRBV29-1 and TRBJ1-2, with 8 bases matching TRBD1. CDR3 size: 15 residues. CDR1 SQVTM and CDR2 ANQGSEA come from the germline V gene. J lost 2 bases, V lost 1 base, and 6 bases had no gene match. The CDR3: CSVEGWWTGNYGYTF. The CDR3 nucleotides are TGCAGCGTTGAAGGGTGGTGGACAGGGAACTATGGCTACACCTTC.

The chain couples TRBV5-1 to TRBJ2-1, with D tentatively TRBD2 (8 bases). The CDR3 is made up of 16 amino acids. Germline CDR1 SGHRS, CDR2 YFSETQ. V lost 4 bases and J 3 bases, leaving 17 bases between the germline ends. The CDR3 region has the DNA TGCGCCAGCAGCCCCGGGGGGGGACAGTTCTACAATGAGCAGTTCTTC. This gives the protein CASSPGGGQFYNEQFF.

J is TRBJ2-7 and V is TRBV7-3; D is uncertain. CDR1 and CDR2 (germline): SGHTA, FQGTGA. The CDR3 extends over 15 amino acids. Trimming shortened V by 4 bases and J by 2 bases, and 15 bases separated the two germline ends. CDR3 sequence (DNA): TGTGCCAGCAGCTCCCTTCCTGGCCTGCCCTACGAGCAGTACTTC. This encodes CASSSLPGLPYEQYF.